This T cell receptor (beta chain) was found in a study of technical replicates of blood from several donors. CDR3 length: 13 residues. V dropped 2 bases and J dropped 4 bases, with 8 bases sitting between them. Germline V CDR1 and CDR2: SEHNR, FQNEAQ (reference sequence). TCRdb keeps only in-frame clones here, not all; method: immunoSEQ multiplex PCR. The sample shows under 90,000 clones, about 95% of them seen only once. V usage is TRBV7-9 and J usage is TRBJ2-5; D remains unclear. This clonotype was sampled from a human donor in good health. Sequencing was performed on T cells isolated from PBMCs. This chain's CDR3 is CASSLSNSETQYF. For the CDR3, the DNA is TGTGCCAGCAGCTTATCTAATTCAGAGACCCAGTACTTC.